This TCR beta chain originates from a study of identical twins. This CDR3 contains 15 residues. V lost 0 bases to trimming and J lost 2 bases, with 11 bases between them. Per germline, CDR1 SGHRS and CDR2 YFSETQ. Study-wide findings and caveats: When twins shared out-of-frame alpha sequences, those sequences had excess low generation probability. Zero-insertion findings could be partly confounded by invariant cells (MAIT and iNKT cells).

The authors used template switching to add a universal primer site and gave cDNA unique molecular identifiers. TCRdb recomputed calls from the 5' RACE reads with MiXCR, one row per CDR3 protein. Among about 280,000 distinct CDR3 sequences listed, around 8.8% were seen once. No donor was unhealthy or non-Caucasian. Only a few counts were recorded for this clonotype. Antigen unknown. The sample was also reused in another study, on yellow fever vaccine responses in identical twins.

The V and J genes are TRBV5-1 and TRBJ2-5; D possibly corresponds to TRBD1 (6 bases). Sequencing was carried out using memory (CD45RO+) T cells sorted from blood. This clonotype originated in a woman under 30 in good health. CDR3 protein: CASSLEPGQQETQYF. The DNA of the CDR3 is TGCGCCAGCAGCTTGGAGCCCGGACAGCAAGAGACCCAGTACTTC.